The 23 T cell receptor beta chains listed next were all sequenced from one sample in a study of T cell responses to AZD1222 COVID-19 vaccine (dated by TCRdb to the early 2020s). The time point tag for this specimen amounts to: about 28 days (+/-7) after the second vaccine dose. Library creation used the immunoSEQ multiplex PCR assay. The source is immuneACCESS, and TCRdb retained only in-frame sequences with V and J called. Part of the clones is not carried over; for the studies checked, unresolved V genes explain less than half of this, and the remainder is unexplained. The sample includes around 180,000 clones, with more than 70% observed a single time. The ten largest clones take up 25% to 30% of the sample. The material sequenced was peripheral blood, taken 28 days after the second AZD1222 dose. All receptors come from an adult who received the AZD1222 COVID-19 vaccine.

This chain connects TRBV7-3 to TRBJ1-2; 8 bases are a match to TRBD1. The CDR3 totals 13 residues. The germline CDR1 and CDR2 sequences are SGHTA and FQGTGA. V lost 2 bases, J lost 7 bases, and 3 bases stayed unmatched. CDR3 loop: CASSLGQGGGYTF. The DNA of the CDR3 is TGTGCCAGCAGCTTAGGACAGGGAGGTGGCTACACCTTC.

The sample holds many counts of this clone. This chain connects TRBV28 to TRBJ2-1; 11 bases fit TRBD2. Germline-derived CDR1 and CDR2 are MDHEN and SYDVKM. Trimming at V came to 0 bases and at J to 2 bases, leaving 9 bases not matched to a gene. The CDR3 is made up of 19 amino acids. The CDR3 protein is CASSLWSSGRGAAYNEQFF. The CDR3 coding sequence is TGTGCCAGCAGTTTATGGAGTAGCGGGAGGGGTGCCGCCTACAATGAGCAGTTCTTC.

This clone occurred a few times. This rearrangement joins TRBV11-1 to TRBJ1-2; 8 nucleotides align to TRBD1. The germline V gene encodes CDR1 SGHAT and CDR2 FQDESV (reference sequence). V shed 3 bases and J 7 bases; nucleotides not matched to a gene: 7. The CDR3 extends over 14 amino acids. CDR3 region: CASSFQDREGGYTF. Here the CDR3 DNA reads TGTGCCAGCAGCTTCCAGGACAGGGAGGGTGGCTACACCTTC.

The chain is built from TRBV14 and TRBJ2-1; D is unresolved. Germline CDR1 reads SGHDN; CDR2 reads FVKESK. V was trimmed by 2 bases and J by 4 bases, leaving 6 bases between them. The CDR3 covers 13 residues. The CDR3 reads CASSQLGYNEQFF. In DNA, the CDR3 is TGTGCCAGCAGCCAACTAGGTTACAATGAGCAGTTCTTC.

The chain combines TRBV7-2 with TRBJ2-5; 7 positions agree with TRBD2. The CDR3 is 14 residues long. V was pared by 1 base and J by 5 bases, with 4 bases of the junction left unmatched. Germline values: CDR1 SGHTA, CDR2 FQGNSA. The CDR3 DNA follows: TGTGCCAGCAGCTTAGGGGGAGGGTTGGAGACCCAGTACTTC. Its translation is CASSLGGGLETQYF.

This clone showed up just a few times. The V gene is TRBV6-4, the J gene TRBJ1-1; tentative D call: TRBD1 (5 bases). Germline V gives CDR1 MRHNA, CDR2 SNTAGT. The CDR3 has 14 residues. Trimming stripped 4 bases from V and 3 bases from J, with 12 bases between. CDR3 protein: CASSAGGSYTEAFF. The CDR3 DNA reads TGTGCCAGCAGTGCCGGGGGATCCTACACTGAAGCTTTCTTT.

In regard to this clone: In the same sample, other DNA sequences code for this CDR3. This sequence joins TRBV5-1 and TRBJ2-3; no reliable D call. Germline-derived CDR1 and CDR2 are SGHRS and YFSETQ. V was trimmed by 0 bases and J by 5 bases, leaving 1 base between them. The CDR3 is made up of 11 amino acids. The CDR3 sequence is CASSLEDTQYF. In DNA, the CDR3 is TGCGCCAGCAGCTTGGAAGATACGCAGTATTTT.

The V and J genes are TRBV28 and TRBJ1-2, with 11 positions matching TRBD1. Germline V gene lookup returns CDR1 MDHEN and CDR2 SYDVKM. The V and J ends lost 1 base and 4 bases, in that order; junction bases with no gene match: 2. CDR3 length equals 15 residues. This CDR3 is CASSLFGTGGYGYTF. The CDR3 nucleotides read TGTGCCAGCAGTTTATTCGGGACAGGGGGCTATGGCTACACCTTC.

The chain recombines TRBV28 with TRBJ2-7, with D perhaps matching TRBD2 (6 bases). CDR1 is MDHEN and CDR2 is SYDVKM in the germline V gene. This CDR3 comprises 16 residues. Between the trimmed V and J ends, which lost 3 bases and 2 bases, there was a span of 17 bases. The CDR3: CASSFPLISGTYEQYF. CDR3 sequence (DNA): TGTGCCAGCAGTTTCCCCTTGATTAGCGGCACCTACGAGCAGTACTTC.

The rearrangement uses TRBV7-9 and TRBJ1-2; D unclear. V was shortened by 8 bases and J by 8 bases, with 15 bases between the two germline ends. The CDR3 runs 12 residues. Germline CDR1 and CDR2: SEHNR and FQNEAQ (reference sequence). CDR3 nucleotides: TGTGCCAGCCCTGGTGTGGGGAGCGGCTACACCTTC. It translates to CASPGVGSGYTF.

This clone was observed a single time. The genes are TRBV7-9 and TRBJ2-6; D gene ambiguous. Deletions cut 5 bases from V and 1 base from J, with 9 bases between. The germline gives CDR1 SEHNR, CDR2 FQNEAQ (reference sequence). This CDR3 has 15 amino acids. In DNA form, the CDR3 reads TGTGCCAGCAGCGCTTCAGGATCTGGGGCCAACGTCCTGACTTTC. Its translation: CASSASGSGANVLTF.

CDR3 residues: CASSPTASNQPQHF. CDR3 sequence (DNA): TGTGCCAGCAGCCCGACGGCTAGCAATCAGCCCCAGCATTTT. V usage is TRBV6-2 or TRBV6-3 and J usage is TRBJ1-5, with D hard to call. The CDR3 totals 14 residues. V was shortened by 6 bases and J by 0 bases, with 9 bases between the two germline ends. The germline CDR1 and CDR2 sequences are MNHEY and SVGEGT.

CDR3 bases: TGTGCCAGCAATACCGACGGTTCCTACGAGCAGTACTTC. Amino acids: CASNTDGSYEQYF. This sequence joins TRBV6-5 and TRBJ2-7; the D is unclear. Per the germline V gene, CDR1 is MNHEY and CDR2 is SVGAGI. The CDR3 contains 13 residues. V was shortened by 7 bases and J by 1 base, with 11 bases between the two germline ends.

J is TRBJ2-7 and V is TRBV27, with D unresolved. CDR1 is MNHEY and CDR2 is SMNVEV in the germline V gene (reference sequence). This CDR3 is built from 12 residues. V gave up 3 bases and J gave up 6 bases, with 9 bases separating them. CDR3 protein: CASSFSWGEQYF. In DNA form, the CDR3 reads TGTGCCAGCAGTTTTTCCTGGGGCGAGCAGTACTTC.

V usage is TRBV5-8 and J usage is TRBJ2-5; D gene ambiguous. Trimming removed 0 bases at V and 6 bases at J, with 6 bases between. This CDR3 spans 12 amino acids. Looked up from germline, CDR1 is SGHTS and CDR2 is YDEGEE. The CDR3 bases are TGTGCCAGCAGCTTGGTTAGGAAGACCCAGTACTTC. Protein product: CASSLVRKTQYF.

V gene TRBV19 combines with J gene TRBJ2-3; D tentatively fits TRBD1 or TRBD2 (5 bases each). The CDR3 sequence is 14 residues long. CDR1 is LNHDA and CDR2 is SQIVND in the germline V gene (reference sequence). The V end lost 8 bases, the J end lost 2 bases, and 14 bases lay between the germline ends. CDR3: CASGGRAYTDTQYF. The CDR3 nucleotides read TGTGCCAGTGGGGGACGGGCGTACACAGATACGCAGTATTTT.

V is TRBV28 and J is TRBJ1-5; D remains unclear. V lost 5 bases and J 4 bases, leaving 12 bases between the germline ends. The length of the CDR3 is 14 residues. Germline-derived CDR1 and CDR2 are MDHEN and SYDVKM. CDR3 sequence reads: CASSPNFGNQPQHF. The CDR3 DNA is TGTGCCAGCAGTCCTAATTTTGGTAATCAGCCCCAGCATTTT.

This clone occurred once. The chain combines TRBV4-3 with TRBJ1-1; D may be TRBD1 (5 bases). V was trimmed by 4 bases and J by 6 bases, leaving 18 bases between them. The CDR3 is made up of 15 amino acids. The germline gives CDR1 LGHNA, CDR2 YSLEER. CDR3 loop: CASSLGGGGSSEAFF. In DNA, the CDR3 is TGCGCCAGCAGCCTCGGGGGGGGAGGGTCGTCTGAAGCTTTCTTT.

CDR3 sequence (DNA): TGCGCCAGCAGCCACCGGGGCGGGGGCACAAGGGGGGCCAACACTGAAGCTTTCTTT. Protein sequence: CASSHRGGGTRGANTEAFF. This chain links TRBV4-3 with TRBJ1-1; perhaps TRBD1 as D (6 bases). This CDR3 is 19 amino acids long. V shed 3 bases and J shed 2 bases, with 25 bases lying between them. CDR1 is LGHNA, CDR2 YSLEER, per germline.

About this clone itself: A read error may produce the germline difference seen at one junction end. V and J are TRBV7-7 and TRBJ2-5, with 7 bases aligning to TRBD2. Germline-derived CDR1 and CDR2 are SSHAT and FNYEAQ (reference sequence). The CDR3 has 15 residues. The CDR3 sequence: CASSLFSGLQETQYF. CDR3 DNA: TGTGCTAGCAGCTTATTTAGCGGGCTTCAAGAGACCCAGTACTTC.

The rearrangement uses TRBV30 and TRBJ2-1, with 9 bases fitting TRBD2. This CDR3 comprises 16 residues. Germline V CDR1 and CDR2: GTSNPN, SVGIG (reference sequence). Unmatched junction bases numbered 5, after V lost 0 bases and J lost 2 bases. The DNA for the CDR3 is TGTGCCTGGAGTGTACGACTAGCGGAACCCTACAATGAGCAGTTCTTC. This translates into CAWSVRLAEPYNEQFF.

The chain links TRBV9 to TRBJ1-6; D is undetermined. The germline gives CDR1 SGDLS, CDR2 YYNGEE. Deletions cut 4 bases from V and 10 bases from J, with 18 bases between. The CDR3 runs to 15 residues. CDR3 region: CASSPQAGLGSPLHF. The DNA for the CDR3 is TGTGCCAGCAGCCCTCAAGCGGGCCTGGGATCACCCCTCCACTTT.

The chain recombines TRBV28 with TRBJ2-7, with 9 bases lining up with TRBD2. The CDR3 runs to 15 residues. Germline CDR1 and CDR2: MDHEN and SYDVKM. J gave up 1 base and V 6 bases, and 7 bases lay outside the gene matches. The CDR3 DNA reads TGTGCCAGCAGGGGGGAAACTAGCGGGTCCTACGAGCAGTACTTC. Its protein product is CASRGETSGSYEQYF.